These T cell receptor beta chains were read from a single sample in a study of radiotherapy plus CTLA-4 blockade in lung cancer. Repertoires were generated with immunoSEQ multiplex PCR, while TCRdb's copy carries only in-frame clones and drops some. The repertoire holds approximately 65,000 clones, with about 72% as singletons. The starting material was peripheral blood, obtained from a patient treated with radiotherapy plus ipilimumab. The receptors here all came from a human donor with non-small cell lung cancer who had a complete response to radiotherapy plus ipilimumab. Both conserved end residues are part of each CDR3. The D gene is left open where the match is weak. The size entry is marked missing in some rows and otherwise reads once, few, many or a size class.

V gene	clone size	J gene	D gene	CDR3 protein	CDR3 DNA
TRBV19	NA	TRBJ2-6	NA	CASSIPGVASGANVLTF	TGTGCCAGTAGTATCCCCGGGGTGGCCTCTGGGGCCAACGTCCTGACTTTC
TRBV5-1	NA	TRBJ1-1	NA	CASSLGGSSRTEAFF	TGCGCCAGCAGCTTGGGAGGTAGTAGTCGGACTGAAGCTTTCTTT
TRBV4-3	NA	TRBJ1-2	TRBD1	CASSLALRQGDYGYTF	TGCGCCAGCAGCTTGGCCCTCCGACAGGGGGACTATGGCTACACCTTC
TRBV6-5	NA	TRBJ1-1	NA	CASSSSQVNTEAFF	TGTGCCAGCAGTTCCTCACAGGTGAACACTGAAGCTTTCTTT
TRBV7-9	NA	TRBJ2-2	NA	CASTRRWTANTGELFF	TGTGCCAGCACCAGAAGGTGGACCGCGAACACCGGGGAGCTGTTTTTT
TRBV12-5	NA	TRBJ1-5	NA	CASGLSRFSELNNQPQHF	TGTGCTAGTGGTTTGTCCCGTTTCTCAGAACTTAATAATCAGCCCCAGCATTTT
TRBV6-1	NA	TRBJ1-5	NA	CASSEVRNQPQHF	TGTGCCAGCAGTGAAGTCCGAAATCAGCCCCAGCATTTT
TRBV10-3	NA	TRBJ1-1	NA	CAISEDIGNTEAFF	TGTGCCATCAGTGAGGACATAGGGAACACTGAAGCTTTCTTT
TRBV30	NA	TRBJ2-5	NA	CAWTRWRGETQYF	TGTGCCTGGACGCGGTGGAGAGGGGAGACCCAGTACTTC
TRBV11-2	once	TRBJ2-6	NA	CASSFGMGADSGANVLTF	TGTGCCAGCAGCTTCGGTATGGGTGCTGACTCTGGGGCCAACGTCCTGACTTTC